These 32 T cell receptor beta chains were sequenced from one sample in a study of T cells after yellow fever vaccination (dated by TCRdb to between 2019 and 2020). Receptor amplification or capture employed 5' RACE. The sequencer was an Illumina NovaSeq 6000. TCRdb handled the public reads itself, with Q25 trimming in fastp and clone calling in MiXCR, and kept productive beta chains. CDR3 protein duplicates are merged, each entry listing the most common genes and DNA. This sample lists about 58,000 distinct CDR3 sequences; 5.7% were detected once. Less than 40% of the sample is taken by the ten largest. Reading the label with the study, this specimen's treatment or condition is: live attenuated yellow fever vaccine strain. This specimen consisted of PBMCs, either bulk or a sorted T-cell subset (CD4+, CD8+, memory, or dextramer-sorted; not recorded which), obtained on the day of the yellow fever booster vaccination. The receptor source for this set is a man aged 18 to 29 who received the YFV17D yellow fever vaccine.

The chain recombines TRBV9 with TRBJ2-3; D may be TRBD2 (6 bases). Germline-derived CDR1 and CDR2 are SGDLS and YYNGEE. The CDR3 totals 16 residues. The V gene lost 4 bases and the J gene lost 2 bases, with 17 bases spanning the gap. Here the CDR3 DNA reads TGTGCCAGCAGCACCCACGGGGGTCTCCTCACAGATACGCAGTATTTT. Residues: CASSTHGGLLTDTQYF.

This clonotype was detected only a few times. The chain recombines TRBV5-4 with TRBJ1-2; 10 bases align to TRBD1. This CDR3 comprises 14 residues. From germline, CDR1 is SGHNT and CDR2 YYREEE (reference sequence). Trimming cost V 4 bases and J 4 bases; bases outside gene matches: 4. The CDR3 sequence: CASSPGQGTYGYTF. As DNA, the CDR3 is TGTGCCAGCAGCCCGGGACAGGGGACCTATGGCTACACCTTC.

The chain combines TRBV5-1 with TRBJ1-3, with 9 bases aligning to TRBD1. After removal of 4 bases from V and 3 bases from J, the junction contained 8 bases not matched to a gene. The CDR3 sequence is 16 residues long. In germline, CDR1 is SGHRS, CDR2 YFSETQ. The CDR3 sequence is CASSPSGQGFGNTIYF. DNA of the CDR3: TGCGCCAGCAGCCCCTCAGGACAGGGGTTTGGAAACACCATATATTTT.

This clonotype was seen only a few times. The genes are TRBV6-5 and TRBJ1-5; TRBD1 aligns across 7 bases. Trimming cost V 2 bases and J 6 bases; bases outside gene matches: 7. The CDR3 has 15 residues. CDR1 is MNHEY, CDR2 SVGAGI, per germline. CDR3 coding DNA: TGTGCCAGCAGTTACCGTGGGACAGCAGGTCAGCCCCAGCATTTT. It specifies CASSYRGTAGQPQHF.

This clonotype appeared many times. The rearrangement joins TRBV6-6 to TRBJ1-1; 11 positions match TRBD1. With 6 bases clipped from V and 1 base from J, the junction kept 4 bases outside the gene matches. CDR1 and CDR2 from the germline V gene are MNHNY and SVGAGI (reference sequence). This CDR3 has 15 amino acids. The CDR3 here is CASSTGQGANTEAFF. In DNA, the CDR3 is TGTGCCAGCAGCACCGGACAGGGGGCGAACACTGAAGCTTTCTTT.

The chain employs TRBV6-1 and TRBJ2-4; perhaps TRBD2 as D (7 bases). The CDR3 is made up of 14 amino acids. V gave up 1 base and J gave up 6 bases, with 10 bases separating them. CDR1 and CDR2 (germline): MNHNS, SASEGT. In DNA, the CDR3 is TGTGCCAGCAGTGAAGGGGGGGGGCGAAACATTCAGTACTTC. Protein: CASSEGGGRNIQYF.

This clonotype showed up just a few times. This chain uses TRBV4-3 with TRBJ2-3, with 8 positions matching TRBD1. V gave up 3 bases and J gave up 1 base; unmatched junction bases: 12. Germline loops: CDR1 LGHNA, CDR2 YSLEER. The CDR3 is made up of 18 amino acids. This CDR3 is CASSHDRTGISGTDTQYF. As DNA, the CDR3 is TGCGCCAGCAGCCATGACCGGACAGGGATTAGTGGCACAGATACGCAGTATTTT.

In its sample, this clonotype was seen many times. V usage is TRBV10-3 and J usage is TRBJ2-5, with D possibly TRBD2 on 6 matching bases. Trimming took off 6 bases at V and 5 bases at J, with 13 bases between the two ends. The CDR3 has 13 amino acids. The germline gives CDR1 ENHRY, CDR2 SYGVKD. The CDR3 bases are TGTGCCATCAGGGGGGAGGTGCCGGAGACCCAGTACTTC. Its protein product is CAIRGEVPETQYF.

This clonotype was seen more than once but under ten times. CDR3 protein: CASSPAWTATEQFF. CDR3 in DNA: TGTGCCAGCAGTCCGGCCTGGACGGCTACGGAGCAGTTCTTC. The chain is built from TRBV12-3 or TRBV12-4 and TRBJ2-1; the D is unclear. Between the trimmed V and J ends, which lost 5 bases and 10 bases, there was a span of 18 bases. CDR3 length: 14 amino acids.

This clonotype has a handful of counts. This rearrangement joins TRBV5-4 to TRBJ1-1; TRBD1 might be the D (6 bases). This CDR3 comprises 16 residues. V lost 3 bases and J 0 bases, leaving 15 bases between the germline ends. The V gene's germline CDR1 is SGHNT and CDR2 YYREEE (reference sequence). DNA of the CDR3: TGTGCCAGCAGCTGGGGCGGGGGCGAGCTGAACACTGAAGCTTTCTTT. Translated, it gives CASSWGGGELNTEAFF.

This clonotype was seen a handful of times. The CDR3: CSADRLPNYGYTF. In DNA, the CDR3 is TGCAGCGCCGACAGGTTGCCTAACTATGGCTACACCTTC. The rearrangement uses TRBV29-1 and TRBJ1-2, with a possible D match to TRBD1 (6 bases). Trimming took off 7 bases at V and 0 bases at J, with 12 bases between the two ends. There are 13 residues in the CDR3. Germline V lookup: CDR1 SQVTM, CDR2 ANQGSEA.

This clonotype has at least ten counts. The chain recombines TRBV6-6 with TRBJ1-4; 7 nucleotides align to TRBD1. CDR1 is MNHNY, CDR2 SVGAGI, per germline (reference sequence). V dropped 2 bases and J dropped 8; count of bases not matched to a gene: 5. The CDR3 spans 14 residues. CDR3 in amino acids: CASSYDREKEKLFF. CDR3 nucleotides: TGTGCCAGCAGTTACGACAGGGAGAAGGAAAAACTGTTTTTT.

The chain joins TRBV5-5 to TRBJ2-2, with 7 bases identical to TRBD1. Germline lookup yields CDR1 SGHKS and CDR2 YYEKEE (reference sequence). V trimming: 0 bases; J trimming: 0 bases; junction bases outside the gene matches: 8. The CDR3 extends over 18 amino acids. The CDR3 DNA reads as TGTGCCAGCAGCTTGGGGTCGGGGCAGGGGGCGAACACCGGGGAGCTGTTTTTT. Encoded protein: CASSLGSGQGANTGELFF.

In its sample, this clonotype was seen many times. The J gene is TRBJ1-1, the V gene TRBV12-3 or TRBV12-4; D is perhaps TRBD1 (5 bases). CDR3 size: 14 residues. Trimming took 6 bases from V and 1 from J, leaving 12 bases between them. The DNA of the CDR3 is TGTGCCAGCAGCCCGGGACTCCAGAACACTGAAGCTTTCTTT. Protein product: CASSPGLQNTEAFF.

The rearrangement joins TRBV12-3 or TRBV12-4 to TRBJ2-1; no reliable D call. This CDR3 has 14 residues. V was pared by 7 bases and J by 0 bases, with 10 bases between. As DNA, the CDR3 is TGTGCCAGCATTCAGTGTTACTCCTACAATGAGCAGTTCTTC. Amino acid sequence: CASIQCYSYNEQFF.

This clonotype was detected many times. The chain combines TRBV24-1 with TRBJ2-3; D may be TRBD2 (6 bases). V lost 0 bases, J lost 2 bases, and 11 bases lay in between. Per germline, CDR1 KGHDR and CDR2 SFDVKD. The CDR3 consists of 16 residues. This chain's CDR3 is CATSDLVSGYTDTQYF. For the CDR3, the DNA is TGTGCCACCAGTGATTTGGTTAGCGGATACACAGATACGCAGTATTTT.

This clonotype was counted only a few times. V and J are TRBV12-3 or TRBV12-4 and TRBJ2-6; no clear D gene. The CDR3 extends over 15 amino acids. V was pared by 2 bases and J by 1 base, with 6 bases between. The CDR3 spells CASSLKASGANVLTF. In DNA form, the CDR3 reads TGTGCCAGCAGTTTAAAGGCTTCTGGGGCCAACGTCCTGACTTTC.

The chain links TRBV7-2 to TRBJ2-7; 8 bases map to TRBD1. CDR3 size: 18 residues. After removal of 3 bases from V and 2 bases from J, the junction contained 15 bases not matched to a gene. Germline V gene data show CDR1 as SGHTA and CDR2 as FQGNSA. The DNA for the CDR3 is TGTGCCAGCAGCTTTGGGGACAGGCGGATTCTGGTCCCCTACGAGCAGTACTTC. Its protein product is CASSFGDRRILVPYEQYF. Combining the CDR3 with reference TRBV7-2 and TRBJ2-7 gives the whole variable domain GAGVSQSPSNKVTEKGKDVELRCDPISGHTALYWYRQSLGQGLEFLIYFQGNSAPDKSGLPSDRFSAERTGGSVSTLTIQRTQQEDSAVYLCASSFGDRRILVPYEQYFGPGTRLTVT.

Comments on this clonotype: A much larger clonotype is one base distant, so this may be a read error. The J gene is TRBJ2-7, the V gene TRBV7-6, with 8 nucleotides matching TRBD1. Germline CDR1 is SGHVS and CDR2 is FNYEAQ. The CDR3 consists of 13 residues. The CDR3 loop reads CVSSHRGMYEQYF. The CDR3 DNA is TGTGTCAGCAGCCACAGGGGGATGTACGAGCAGTACTTC.

The chain has TRBV10-3 and TRBJ2-7, with 10 bases lining up with TRBD2. Per the germline V gene, CDR1 is ENHRY and CDR2 is SYGVKD. CDR3 length: 14 amino acids. V was pared by 5 bases and J by 1 base, with 2 bases of the junction left unmatched. The CDR3 loop is CAISPSGGSYEQYF. CDR3 bases: TGTGCCATCAGTCCTAGCGGGGGTTCCTACGAGCAGTACTTC.

This clonotype showed up many times. The CDR3 loop is CASSFSSNQPQHF. The CDR3 nucleotides read TGTGCCAGCAGCTTCAGTAGCAATCAGCCCCAGCATTTT. The chain carries TRBV12-3 or TRBV12-4 and TRBJ1-5, with no clear D. This CDR3 region has 13 residues. The V end lost 6 bases, the J end lost 0 bases, and 6 bases lay between the germline ends.

This clonotype was recorded at least ten times. The chain joins TRBV4-3 to TRBJ2-1, with D possibly being TRBD1 (5 bases). CDR3 size: 15 residues. Germline CDR1 LGHNA, CDR2 YSLEER. Trimming took off 0 bases at V and 9 bases at J, with 15 bases between the two ends. Here the CDR3 DNA reads TGCGCCAGCAGCCAAGATCCCTCAGGGAACGGTGAGCAGTTCTTC. Protein product: CASSQDPSGNGEQFF.

This clonotype was detected ten times or more. The chain uses TRBV7-9 and TRBJ1-5, with D hard to call. The CDR3 consists of 15 residues. Germline V gene sequence: CDR1 SEHNR, CDR2 FQNEAQ (reference sequence). Trimming took 5 bases from V and 0 from J, leaving 11 bases between them. The CDR3 here is CASSPATYSNQPQHF. The CDR3 DNA follows: TGTGCCAGCAGCCCTGCAACCTATAGCAATCAGCCCCAGCATTTT.

The rearrangement joins TRBV20-1 to TRBJ1-6; 8 bases are a match to TRBD1. The CDR3 loop spans 15 amino acids. The V gene's germline CDR1 is DFQATT and CDR2 SNEGSKA (reference sequence). V lost 5 bases and J lost 3; bases outside the gene matches: 6. CDR3 coding DNA: TGCAGTGCTGCCCCGGGGACAGGCTATAATTCACCCCTCCACTTT. Residues: CSAAPGTGYNSPLHF.

This chain connects TRBV7-2 to TRBJ1-2; 7 nucleotides match TRBD1. CDR1 SGHTA and CDR2 FQGNSA come from the germline V gene. V was pared by 4 bases and J by 8 bases, with 7 bases of the junction left unmatched. This CDR3 comprises 13 residues. As DNA, the CDR3 is TGTGCCAGCAGCTCGGACAGGTCTGGAGGCTACACCTTC. Translation: CASSSDRSGGYTF.

This clonotype showed up many times. The chain links TRBV6-1 to TRBJ2-3; 15 nucleotides line up with TRBD2. J was trimmed by 0 bases and V by 4 bases; bases with no gene match: 8. This CDR3 is built from 19 residues. The V gene's germline CDR1 is MNHNS and CDR2 SASEGT. In nucleotides, the CDR3 is TGTGCCAGCAGTGTGGGACTAGCGGGGGGCCTATACAGCACAGATACGCAGTATTTT. Its protein product is CASSVGLAGGLYSTDTQYF.

This chain joins TRBV6-2 or TRBV6-3 and TRBJ2-3, with D possibly TRBD2 on 6 matching bases. V lost 2 bases and J lost 0, with 15 bases in between. CDR3 length: 17 residues. Germline assignment: CDR1 MNHEY and CDR2 SVGEGT. This CDR3 is CASSYAASEPSTDTQYF. The CDR3 DNA is TGTGCCAGCAGTTACGCGGCTAGCGAACCAAGCACAGATACGCAGTATTTT.

This clonotype was picked up a small number of times. The chain employs TRBV7-2 and TRBJ2-7, with no clear D. The CDR3 covers 13 residues. Germline V gives CDR1 SGHTA, CDR2 FQGNSA. Trimming took off 3 bases at V and 2 bases at J, with 8 bases between the two ends. The CDR3 sequence: CASSLDPTYEQYV. The CDR3 DNA sequence: TGTGCCAGCAGCTTGGACCCAACCTACGAGCAGTACGTC.

In its sample, this clonotype was seen many times. V is TRBV5-1 and J is TRBJ1-2, with D uncertain. The germline V gene has CDR1 SGHRS and CDR2 YFSETQ. This CDR3 has 14 amino acids. Between the trimmed V and J ends, which lost 0 bases and 5 bases, there was a span of 11 bases. The chain's CDR3 is CASSLGVRTYGYTF. CDR3 DNA sequence: TGCGCCAGCAGCTTGGGGGTCAGGACGTATGGCTACACCTTC.

This clonotype was recorded at least ten times. The gene calls are TRBV7-2 and TRBJ2-7, with unresolved D. Germline V CDR1 and CDR2: SGHTA, FQGNSA. The CDR3 covers 11 residues. V lost 1 base and J 4 bases, leaving 2 bases between the germline ends. The CDR3 DNA sequence: TGTGCCAGCAGCTTAGTATACGAGCAGTACTTC. Amino acids: CASSLVYEQYF.

This clonotype was detected many times. The chain's CDR3 is CASTPDRLGPNEQFF. Written as DNA, the CDR3 is TGTGCCAGCACCCCAGACAGGCTCGGACCCAATGAGCAGTTCTTC. The rearrangement links TRBV12-3 or TRBV12-4 to TRBJ2-1; a weak D match, TRBD1 (6 bases). Trimming left V 7 bases short and J 6 bases short, with 19 bases between. CDR3 size: 15 residues.

This clonotype was seen a handful of times. The genes are TRBV5-1 and TRBJ2-2; perhaps TRBD1 as D (5 bases). The CDR3 runs to 14 residues. Between the trimmed V and J ends, which lost 8 bases and 5 bases, there was a span of 16 bases. Germline V gives CDR1 SGHRS, CDR2 YFSETQ. CDR3 region: CASTWGTGTGELFF. The CDR3 coding sequence is TGCGCCAGTACGTGGGGAACAGGTACCGGGGAGCTGTTTTTT.